This T cell receptor (beta chain) was retrieved from a study of CD8 T cells in Susac syndrome. The CDR3 sequence is 15 residues long. V was pared by 1 base and J by 0 bases, with 7 bases between. Germline loops: CDR1 LGHDT, CDR2 YNNKEL (reference sequence). An input of roughly 0.45 to 1 ug of RNA was subjected to reverse transcription using random hexamers. Coverage of TCR beta CDR3 amplification by immunoSEQ multiplex PCR extended to 54 Vbeta and 13 Jbeta. MiXCR, applied by TCRdb to the immunoSEQ multiplex PCR reads, yields one record per CDR3 protein. The sample carries around 71,000 distinct CDR3 sequences, roughly 95% recorded once.

The source of this sequence is a human donor with multiple sclerosis. This chain links TRBV3-1 with TRBJ1-5; tentatively, D is TRBD1 (5 bases). Sequencing was performed on CD4+ T cells from PBMCs. The CDR3 sequence is CASSQGGVSNQPQHF. DNA for the CDR3: TGTGCCAGCAGCCAAGGGGGGGTTAGCAATCAGCCCCAGCATTTT.